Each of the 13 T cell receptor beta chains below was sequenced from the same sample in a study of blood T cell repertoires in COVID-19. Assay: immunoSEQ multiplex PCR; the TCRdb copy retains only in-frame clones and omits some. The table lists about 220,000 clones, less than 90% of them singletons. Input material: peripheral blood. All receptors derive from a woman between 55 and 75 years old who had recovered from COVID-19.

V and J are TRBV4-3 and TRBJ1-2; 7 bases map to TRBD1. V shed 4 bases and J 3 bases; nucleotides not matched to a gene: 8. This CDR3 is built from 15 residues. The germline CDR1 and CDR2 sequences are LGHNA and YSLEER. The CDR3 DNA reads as TGCGCCAGCAGCCGTACCCTAACAGGGGACTATGGCTACACCTTC. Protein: CASSRTLTGDYGYTF.

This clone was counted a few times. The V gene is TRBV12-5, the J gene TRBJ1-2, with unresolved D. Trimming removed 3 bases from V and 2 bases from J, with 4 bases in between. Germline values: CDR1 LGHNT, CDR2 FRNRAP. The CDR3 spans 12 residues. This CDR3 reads CASGLSNYGYTF. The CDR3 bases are TGTGCTAGTGGTTTATCGAACTATGGCTACACCTTC.

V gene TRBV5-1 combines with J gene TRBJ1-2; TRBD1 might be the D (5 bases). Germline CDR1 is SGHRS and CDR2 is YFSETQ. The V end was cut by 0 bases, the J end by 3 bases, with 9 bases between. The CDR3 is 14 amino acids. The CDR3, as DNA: TGCGCCAGCAGCTTGGCCGACAGTTACTATGGCTACACCTTC. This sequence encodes CASSLADSYYGYTF.

Here the CDR3 DNA reads TGTGCCAGCAGCGTAGGGACAGGGGGCTTCCCCTACGAGCAGTACTTC. Its protein is CASSVGTGGFPYEQYF. The V call is TRBV9, the J call TRBJ2-7; 11 bases line up with TRBD1. V lost 0 bases, J lost 2 bases, and 4 bases stayed unmatched. CDR1 and CDR2 (germline): SGDLS, YYNGEE. CDR3 size: 16 residues. Drawing the rest from reference TRBV9 and TRBJ2-7, the complete variable domain is DSGVTQTPKHLITATGQRVTLRCSPRSGDLSVYWYQQSLDQGLQFLIQYYNGEERAKGNILERFSAQQFPDLHSELNLSSLELGDSALYFCASSVGTGGFPYEQYFGPGTRLTVT.

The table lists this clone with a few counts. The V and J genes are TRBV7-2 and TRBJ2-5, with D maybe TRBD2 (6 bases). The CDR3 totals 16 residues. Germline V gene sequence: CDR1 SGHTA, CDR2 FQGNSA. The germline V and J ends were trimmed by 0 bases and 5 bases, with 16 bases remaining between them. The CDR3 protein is CASSLAVGQEGETQYF. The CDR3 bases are TGTGCCAGCAGCTTAGCCGTGGGGCAGGAGGGGGAGACCCAGTACTTC.

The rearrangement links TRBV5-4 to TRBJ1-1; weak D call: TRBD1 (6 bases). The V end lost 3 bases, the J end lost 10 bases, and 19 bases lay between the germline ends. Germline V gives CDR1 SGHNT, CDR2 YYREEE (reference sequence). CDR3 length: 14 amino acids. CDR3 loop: CASSYRTAPVAAFF. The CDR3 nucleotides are TGTGCCAGCAGCTACAGGACAGCTCCCGTAGCAGCTTTCTTT.

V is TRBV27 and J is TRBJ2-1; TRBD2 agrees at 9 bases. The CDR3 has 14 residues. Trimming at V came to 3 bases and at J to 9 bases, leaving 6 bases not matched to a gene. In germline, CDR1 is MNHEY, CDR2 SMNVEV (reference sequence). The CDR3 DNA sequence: TGTGCCAGCAGTTTGGCTAGCGGGGCTGGTGAGCAGTTCTTC. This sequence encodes CASSLASGAGEQFF.

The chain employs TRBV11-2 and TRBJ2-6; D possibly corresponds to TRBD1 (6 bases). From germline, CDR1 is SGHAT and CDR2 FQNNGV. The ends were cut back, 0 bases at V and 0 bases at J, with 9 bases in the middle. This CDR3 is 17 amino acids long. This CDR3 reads CASSLETGNSGANVLTF. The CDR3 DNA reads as TGTGCCAGCAGCTTAGAGACAGGAAACTCTGGGGCCAACGTCCTGACTTTC. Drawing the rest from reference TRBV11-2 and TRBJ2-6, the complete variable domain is EAGVAQSPRYKIIEKRQSVAFWCNPISGHATLYWYQQILGQGPKLLIQFQNNGVVDDSQLPKDRFSAERLKGVDSTLKIQPAKLEDSAVYLCASSLETGNSGANVLTFGAGSRLTVL.

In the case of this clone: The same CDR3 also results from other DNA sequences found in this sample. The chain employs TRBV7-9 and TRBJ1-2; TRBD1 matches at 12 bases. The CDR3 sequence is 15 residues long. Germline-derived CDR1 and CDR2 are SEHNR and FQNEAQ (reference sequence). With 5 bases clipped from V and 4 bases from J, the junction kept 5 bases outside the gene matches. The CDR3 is CASSPRGQGAYGYTF. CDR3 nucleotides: TGTGCCAGCAGCCCCCGGGGACAGGGGGCCTATGGCTACACCTTC.

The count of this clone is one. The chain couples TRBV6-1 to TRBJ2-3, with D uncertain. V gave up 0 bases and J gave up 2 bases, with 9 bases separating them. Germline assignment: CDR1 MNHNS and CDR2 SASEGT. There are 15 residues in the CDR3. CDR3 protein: CASSEAAGFTDTQYF. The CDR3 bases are TGTGCCAGCAGTGAAGCGGCAGGCTTCACAGATACGCAGTATTTT.

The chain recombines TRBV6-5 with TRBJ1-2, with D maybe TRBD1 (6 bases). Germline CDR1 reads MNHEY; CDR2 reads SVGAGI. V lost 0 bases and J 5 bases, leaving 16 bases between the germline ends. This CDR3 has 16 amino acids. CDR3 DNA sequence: TGTGCCAGCAGTTACTCGGACAGTATTAGCCCTTATGGCTACACCTTC. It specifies CASSYSDSISPYGYTF.

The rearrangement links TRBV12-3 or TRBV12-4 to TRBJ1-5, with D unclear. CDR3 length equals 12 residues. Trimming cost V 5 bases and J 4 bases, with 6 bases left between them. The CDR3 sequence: CASSLQNQPQHF. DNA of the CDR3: TGTGCCAGCAGTCTACAGAATCAGCCCCAGCATTTT.

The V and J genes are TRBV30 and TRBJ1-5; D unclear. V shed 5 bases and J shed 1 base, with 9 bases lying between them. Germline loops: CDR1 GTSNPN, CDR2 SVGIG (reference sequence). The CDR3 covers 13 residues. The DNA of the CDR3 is TGTGCCTGGGCGGCGAGGAGCAATCAGCCCCAGCATTTT. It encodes CAWAARSNQPQHF.